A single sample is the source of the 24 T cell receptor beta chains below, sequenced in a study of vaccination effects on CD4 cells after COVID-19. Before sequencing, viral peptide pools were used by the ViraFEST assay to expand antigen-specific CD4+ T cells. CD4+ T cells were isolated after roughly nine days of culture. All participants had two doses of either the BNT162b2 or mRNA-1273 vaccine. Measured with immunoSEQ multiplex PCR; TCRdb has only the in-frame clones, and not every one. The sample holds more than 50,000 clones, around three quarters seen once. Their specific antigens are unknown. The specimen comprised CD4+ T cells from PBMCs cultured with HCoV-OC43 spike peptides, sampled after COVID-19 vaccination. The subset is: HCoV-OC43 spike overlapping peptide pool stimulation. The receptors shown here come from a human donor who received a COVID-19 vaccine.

The CDR3 loop is CASSQDGQGEQPQHF. As DNA, the CDR3 is TGCGCCAGCAGCCAAGATGGCCAGGGGGAACAGCCCCAGCATTTT. The chain couples TRBV4-1 to TRBJ1-5; TRBD1 agrees at 7 bases. J gave up 7 bases and V 0 bases, and 6 bases lay outside the gene matches. The CDR3 runs 15 residues. Per the germline V gene, CDR1 is MGHRA and CDR2 is YSYEKL.

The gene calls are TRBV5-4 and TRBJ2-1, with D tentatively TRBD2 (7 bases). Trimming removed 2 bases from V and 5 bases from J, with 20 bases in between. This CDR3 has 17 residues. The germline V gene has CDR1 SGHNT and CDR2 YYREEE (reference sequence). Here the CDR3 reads CASSFPPGGQFDNEQFF. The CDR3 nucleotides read TGTGCCAGCAGCTTTCCACCGGGGGGCCAATTCGACAATGAGCAGTTCTTC.

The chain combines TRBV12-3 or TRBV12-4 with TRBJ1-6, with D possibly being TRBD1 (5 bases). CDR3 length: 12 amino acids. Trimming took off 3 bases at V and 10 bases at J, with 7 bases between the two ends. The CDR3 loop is CASSLQGSPLHF. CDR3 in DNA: TGTGCCAGCAGTTTGCAGGGATCACCCCTCCACTTT.

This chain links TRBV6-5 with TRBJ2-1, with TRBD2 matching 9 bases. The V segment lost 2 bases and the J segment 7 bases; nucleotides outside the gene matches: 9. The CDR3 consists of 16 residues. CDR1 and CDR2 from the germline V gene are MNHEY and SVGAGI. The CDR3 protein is CASSYENAGGRNEQFF. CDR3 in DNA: TGTGCCAGCAGTTACGAGAACGCGGGGGGGCGAAATGAGCAGTTCTTC.

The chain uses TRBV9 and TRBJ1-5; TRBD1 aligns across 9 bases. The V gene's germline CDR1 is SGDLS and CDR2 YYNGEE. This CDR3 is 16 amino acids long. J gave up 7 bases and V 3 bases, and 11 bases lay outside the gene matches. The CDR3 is CASSGDAGTGKQPQHF. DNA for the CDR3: TGTGCCAGCAGCGGTGATGCCGGGACAGGGAAACAGCCCCAGCATTTT.

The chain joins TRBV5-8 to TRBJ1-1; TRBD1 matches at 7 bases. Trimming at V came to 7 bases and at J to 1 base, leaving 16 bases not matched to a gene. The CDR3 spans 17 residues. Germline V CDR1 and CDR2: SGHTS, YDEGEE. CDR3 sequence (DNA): TGTGCCAGCCCTACATTATCGTACAGGGGCCCGAACACTGAAGCTTTCTTT. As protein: CASPTLSYRGPNTEAFF.

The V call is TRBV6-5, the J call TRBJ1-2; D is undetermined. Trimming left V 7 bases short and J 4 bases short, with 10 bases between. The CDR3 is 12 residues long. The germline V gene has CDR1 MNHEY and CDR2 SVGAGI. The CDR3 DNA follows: TGTGCCAGCAAGGGCGGAATCTATGGCTACACCTTC. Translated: CASKGGIYGYTF.

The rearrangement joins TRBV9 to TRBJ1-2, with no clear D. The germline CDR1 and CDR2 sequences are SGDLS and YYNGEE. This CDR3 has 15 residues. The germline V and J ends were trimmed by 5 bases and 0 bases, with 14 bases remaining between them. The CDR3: CASSREVTANYGYTF. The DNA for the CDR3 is TGTGCCAGCAGTCGCGAGGTCACCGCTAACTATGGCTACACCTTC.

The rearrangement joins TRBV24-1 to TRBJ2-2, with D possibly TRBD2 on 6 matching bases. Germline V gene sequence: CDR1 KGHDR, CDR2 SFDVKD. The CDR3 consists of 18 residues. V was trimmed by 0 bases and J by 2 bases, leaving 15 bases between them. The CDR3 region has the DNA TGTGCCACCAGTGATTTGCCTCGGCGGGGTGCCAACACCGGGGAGCTGTTTTTT. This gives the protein CATSDLPRRGANTGELFF.

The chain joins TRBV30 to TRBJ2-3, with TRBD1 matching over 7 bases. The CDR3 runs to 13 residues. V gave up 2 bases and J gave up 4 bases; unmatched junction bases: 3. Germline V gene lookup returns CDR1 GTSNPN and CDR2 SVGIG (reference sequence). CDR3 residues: CAWSIQGADTQYF. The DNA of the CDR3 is TGTGCCTGGAGTATCCAGGGGGCAGATACGCAGTATTTT.

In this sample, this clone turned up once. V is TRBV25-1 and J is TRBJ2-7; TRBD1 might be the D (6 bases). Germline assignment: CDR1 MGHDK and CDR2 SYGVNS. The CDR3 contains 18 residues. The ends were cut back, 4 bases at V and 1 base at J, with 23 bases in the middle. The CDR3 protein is CASSVYYPGHRGSYEQYV. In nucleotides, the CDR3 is TGTGCCAGCAGTGTTTACTACCCGGGACACCGGGGATCCTACGAGCAGTACGTC.

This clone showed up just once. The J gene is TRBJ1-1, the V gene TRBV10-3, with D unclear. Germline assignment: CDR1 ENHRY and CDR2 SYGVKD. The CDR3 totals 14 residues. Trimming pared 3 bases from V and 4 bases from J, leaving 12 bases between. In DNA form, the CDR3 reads TGTGCCATCAGTGAACCGGCCCCTAGCACTGAAGCTTTCTTT. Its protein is CAISEPAPSTEAFF.

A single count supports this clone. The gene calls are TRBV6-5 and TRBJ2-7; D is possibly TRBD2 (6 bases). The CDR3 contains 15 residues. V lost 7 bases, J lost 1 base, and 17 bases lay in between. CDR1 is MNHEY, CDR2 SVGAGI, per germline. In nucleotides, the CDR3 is TGTGCCAGCAAAGAAACTCCTAGCGTTTCCTACGAGCAGTACGTC. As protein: CASKETPSVSYEQYV.

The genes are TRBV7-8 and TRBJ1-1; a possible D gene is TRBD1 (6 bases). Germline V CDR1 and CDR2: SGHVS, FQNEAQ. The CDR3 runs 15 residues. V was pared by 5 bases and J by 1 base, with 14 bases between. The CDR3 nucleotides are TGTGCCAGCAGCCCTATCGGACAGCCGAACACTGAAGCTTTCTTT. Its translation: CASSPIGQPNTEAFF.

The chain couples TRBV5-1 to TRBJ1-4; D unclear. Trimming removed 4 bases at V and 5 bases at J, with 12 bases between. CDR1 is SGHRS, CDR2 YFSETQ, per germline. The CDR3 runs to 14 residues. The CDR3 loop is CASSLTAGNEKLFF. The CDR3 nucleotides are TGCGCCAGCAGCCTGACTGCCGGGAATGAAAAACTGTTTTTT.

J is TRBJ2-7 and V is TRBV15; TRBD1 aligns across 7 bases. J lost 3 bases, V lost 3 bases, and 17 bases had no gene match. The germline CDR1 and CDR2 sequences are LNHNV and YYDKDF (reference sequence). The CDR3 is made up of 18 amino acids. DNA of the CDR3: TGTGCCACCAGCAGTACTCGTCCGGGCTGGACAGGAAACTACGAGCAGTACGTC. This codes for CATSSTRPGWTGNYEQYV.

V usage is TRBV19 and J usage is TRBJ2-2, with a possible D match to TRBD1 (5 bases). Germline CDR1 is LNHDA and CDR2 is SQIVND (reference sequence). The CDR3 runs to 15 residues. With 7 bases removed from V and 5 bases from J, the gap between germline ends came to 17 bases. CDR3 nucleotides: TGTGCCAGTACTCCTCCTGGGGCTGGAACCGGGGAGCTGTTTTTT. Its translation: CASTPPGAGTGELFF.

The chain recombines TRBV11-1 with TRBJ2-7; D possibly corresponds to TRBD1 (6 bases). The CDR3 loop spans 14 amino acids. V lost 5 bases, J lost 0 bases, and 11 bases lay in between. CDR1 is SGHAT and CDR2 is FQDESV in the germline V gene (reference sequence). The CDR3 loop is CASSIEDSSYEQYV. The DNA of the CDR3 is TGTGCCAGCAGCATCGAGGACAGCTCCTACGAGCAGTACGTC.

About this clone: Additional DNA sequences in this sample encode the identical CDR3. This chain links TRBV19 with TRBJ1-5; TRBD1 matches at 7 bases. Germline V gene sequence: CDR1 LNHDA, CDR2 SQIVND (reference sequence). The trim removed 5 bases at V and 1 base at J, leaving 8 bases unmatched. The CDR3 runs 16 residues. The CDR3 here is CASSPRGAVSNQPQHF. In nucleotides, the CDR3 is TGTGCCAGTAGTCCCAGGGGGGCGGTGAGCAATCAGCCCCAGCATTTT.

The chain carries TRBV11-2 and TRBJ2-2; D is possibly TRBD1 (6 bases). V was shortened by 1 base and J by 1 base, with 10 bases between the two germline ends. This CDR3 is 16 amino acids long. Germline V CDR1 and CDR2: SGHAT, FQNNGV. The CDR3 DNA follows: TGTGCCAGCAGCTTAGGAGTGACAGGGAACACCGGGGAGCTGTTTTTT. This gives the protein CASSLGVTGNTGELFF.

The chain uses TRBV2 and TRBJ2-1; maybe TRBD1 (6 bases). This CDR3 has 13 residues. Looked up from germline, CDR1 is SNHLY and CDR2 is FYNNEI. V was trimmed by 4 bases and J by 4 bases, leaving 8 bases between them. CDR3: CASSGTAYNEQFF. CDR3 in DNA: TGTGCCAGCAGTGGGACAGCGTACAATGAGCAGTTCTTC.

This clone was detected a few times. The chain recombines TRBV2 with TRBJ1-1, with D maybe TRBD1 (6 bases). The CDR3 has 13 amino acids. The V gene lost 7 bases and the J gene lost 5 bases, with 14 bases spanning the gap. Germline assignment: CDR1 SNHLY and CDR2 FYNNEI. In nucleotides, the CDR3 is TGTGCCAGCACCAAAGAGGGGGGGACTGAAGCTTTCTTT. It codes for CASTKEGGTEAFF.

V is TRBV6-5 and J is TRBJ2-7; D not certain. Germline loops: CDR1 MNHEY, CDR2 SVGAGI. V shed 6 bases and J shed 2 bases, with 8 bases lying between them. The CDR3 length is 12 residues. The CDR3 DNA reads TGTGCCAGCAGAGGACCGGCCTACGAGCAGTACGTC. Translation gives CASRGPAYEQYV.

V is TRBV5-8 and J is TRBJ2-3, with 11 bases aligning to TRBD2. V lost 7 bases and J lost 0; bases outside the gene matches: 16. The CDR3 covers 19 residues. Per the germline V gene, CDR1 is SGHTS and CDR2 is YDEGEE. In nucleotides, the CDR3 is TGTGCCAGCCCTCGTTCTCTGCTAGCGGGGGGCGATAGCACAGATACGCAGTATTTT. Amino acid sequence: CASPRSLLAGGDSTDTQYF.